Below, 2 T cell receptor beta chains from the same sample are listed, as sequenced in a study of cytomegalovirus exposure and HLA in healthy donors. PCR employed 60 Vbeta and 13 Jbeta primers. The method was immunoSEQ multiplex PCR; TCRdb's version includes in-frame clones alone and lacks a portion of them. The table shows about 160,000 clones, with 79% occurring only once. The material sequenced was PBMCs. These receptors all come from a man between 40 and 49 years old in good health and CMV-seronegative.

V is TRBV28 and J is TRBJ2-5; 7 bases are a match to TRBD2. This CDR3 contains 13 residues. In germline, CDR1 is MDHEN, CDR2 SYDVKM. J was trimmed by 7 bases and V by 3 bases; bases with no gene match: 5. CDR3 region: CASSFRDYWTQYF. CDR3 DNA: TGTGCCAGCAGTTTTCGGGACTATTGGACCCAGTACTTC. Based on the CDR3 plus reference TRBV28 and TRBJ2-5, the full variable domain is DVKVTQSSRYLVKRTGEKVFLECVQDMDHENMFWYRQDPGLGLRLIYFSYDVKMKEKGDIPEGYSVSREKKERFSLILESASTNQTSMYLCASSFRDYWTQYFGPGTRLLVL.

The rearrangement links TRBV30 to TRBJ2-7; 10 bases match TRBD2. The germline CDR1 and CDR2 sequences are GTSNPN and SVGIG (reference sequence). This CDR3 spans 14 amino acids. V shed 6 bases and J 2 bases; nucleotides not matched to a gene: 7. CDR3 in amino acids: CACRTSGLPYEQYF. Written as DNA, the CDR3 is TGTGCCTGCCGGACTAGCGGACTGCCCTACGAGCAGTACTTC.